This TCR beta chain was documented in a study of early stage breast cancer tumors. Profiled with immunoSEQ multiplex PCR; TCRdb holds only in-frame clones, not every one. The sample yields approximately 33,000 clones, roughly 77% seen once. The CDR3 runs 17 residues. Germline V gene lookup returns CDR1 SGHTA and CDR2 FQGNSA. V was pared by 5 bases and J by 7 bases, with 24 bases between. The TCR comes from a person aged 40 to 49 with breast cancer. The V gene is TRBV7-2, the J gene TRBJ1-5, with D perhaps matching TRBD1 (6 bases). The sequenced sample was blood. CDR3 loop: CASSQQGGPHNGQPQHF. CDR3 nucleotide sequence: TGTGCCAGCAGCCAACAGGGTGGCCCGCATAATGGACAGCCCCAGCATTTT.